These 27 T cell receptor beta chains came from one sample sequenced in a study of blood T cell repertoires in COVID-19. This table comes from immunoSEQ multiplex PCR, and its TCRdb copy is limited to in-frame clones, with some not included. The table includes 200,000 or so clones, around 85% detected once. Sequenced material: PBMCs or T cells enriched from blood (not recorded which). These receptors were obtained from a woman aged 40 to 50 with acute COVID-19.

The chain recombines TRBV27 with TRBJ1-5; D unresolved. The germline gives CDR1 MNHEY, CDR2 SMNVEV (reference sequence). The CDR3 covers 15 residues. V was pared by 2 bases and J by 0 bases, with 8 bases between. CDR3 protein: CASSLDSFSNQPQHF. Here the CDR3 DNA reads TGTGCCAGCAGTTTAGACTCCTTTAGCAATCAGCCCCAGCATTTT.

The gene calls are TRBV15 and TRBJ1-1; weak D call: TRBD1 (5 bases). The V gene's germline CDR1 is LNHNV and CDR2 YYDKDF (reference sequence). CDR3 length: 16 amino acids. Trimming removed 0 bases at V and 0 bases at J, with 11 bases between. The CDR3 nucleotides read TGTGCCACCAGCAGAGATCCGGACACCTTGAACACTGAAGCTTTCTTT. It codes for CATSRDPDTLNTEAFF.

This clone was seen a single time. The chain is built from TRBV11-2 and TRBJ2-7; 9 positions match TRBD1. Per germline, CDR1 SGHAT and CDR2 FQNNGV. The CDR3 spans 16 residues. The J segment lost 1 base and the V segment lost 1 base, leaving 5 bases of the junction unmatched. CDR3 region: CASSLVAGTGSYEQYF. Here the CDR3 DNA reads TGTGCCAGCAGCTTAGTAGCCGGGACAGGGTCCTACGAGCAGTACTTC.

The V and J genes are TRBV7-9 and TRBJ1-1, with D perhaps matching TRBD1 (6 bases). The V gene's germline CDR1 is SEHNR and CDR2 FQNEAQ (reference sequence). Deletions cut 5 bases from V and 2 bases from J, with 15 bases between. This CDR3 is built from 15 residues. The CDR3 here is CASSPSRGHNTEAFF. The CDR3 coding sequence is TGTGCCAGCAGCCCAAGTCGGGGACATAACACTGAAGCTTTCTTT.

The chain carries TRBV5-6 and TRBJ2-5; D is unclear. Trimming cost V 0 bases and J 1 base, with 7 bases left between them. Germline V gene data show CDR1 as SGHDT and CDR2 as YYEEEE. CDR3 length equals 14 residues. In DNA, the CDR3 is TGTGCCAGCAGCTTGGTAGGAGTCCAAGAGACCCAGTACTTC. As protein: CASSLVGVQETQYF.

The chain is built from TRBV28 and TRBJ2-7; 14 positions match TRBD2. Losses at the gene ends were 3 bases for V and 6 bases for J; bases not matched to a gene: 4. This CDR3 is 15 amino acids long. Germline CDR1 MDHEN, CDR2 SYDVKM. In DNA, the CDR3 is TGTGCCAGCAGTTTCCGGACTAGCGGGAGGCGCGAGCAGTACTTC. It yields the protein CASSFRTSGRREQYF.

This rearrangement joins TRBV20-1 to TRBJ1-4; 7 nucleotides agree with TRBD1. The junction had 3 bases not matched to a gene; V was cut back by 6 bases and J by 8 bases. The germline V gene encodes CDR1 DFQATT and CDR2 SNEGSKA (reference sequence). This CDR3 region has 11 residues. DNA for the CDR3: TGCAGTGCGCTCAGGGGGGAAAAACTGTTTTTT. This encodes CSALRGEKLFF.

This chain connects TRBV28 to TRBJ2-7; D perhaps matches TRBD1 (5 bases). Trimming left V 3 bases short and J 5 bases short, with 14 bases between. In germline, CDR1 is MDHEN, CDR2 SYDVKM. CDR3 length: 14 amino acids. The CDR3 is CASSFQGLRHEQYF. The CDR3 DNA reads TGTGCCAGCAGTTTTCAGGGCCTACGACACGAGCAGTACTTC.

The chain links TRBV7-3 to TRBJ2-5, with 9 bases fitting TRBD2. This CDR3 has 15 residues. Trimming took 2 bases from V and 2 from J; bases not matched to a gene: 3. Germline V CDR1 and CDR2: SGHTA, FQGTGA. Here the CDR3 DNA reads TGTGCCAGCAGCTTAGGGCTAGCGGGACAAGAGACCCAGTACTTC. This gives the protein CASSLGLAGQETQYF.

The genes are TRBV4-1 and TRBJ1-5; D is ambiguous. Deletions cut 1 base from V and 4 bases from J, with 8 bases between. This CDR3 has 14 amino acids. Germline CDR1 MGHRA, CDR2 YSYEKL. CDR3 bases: TGCGCCAGCAGCCAAGTAAGCAGGAATCAGCCCCAGCATTTT. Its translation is CASSQVSRNQPQHF.

CDR3 sequence reads: CASGSEPQHF. CDR3 coding DNA: TGTGCCAGCGGTAGCGAGCCCCAGCATTTT. The genes are TRBV27 and TRBJ1-5; D is uncertain. The germline V gene encodes CDR1 MNHEY and CDR2 SMNVEV (reference sequence). The CDR3 extends over 10 amino acids. The germline V and J ends were trimmed by 8 bases and 8 bases, with 7 bases remaining between them.

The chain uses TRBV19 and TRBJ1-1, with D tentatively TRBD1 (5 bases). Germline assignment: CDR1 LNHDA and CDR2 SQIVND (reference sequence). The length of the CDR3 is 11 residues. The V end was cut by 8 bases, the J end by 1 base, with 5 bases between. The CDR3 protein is CASGQNTEAFF. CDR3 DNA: TGTGCCAGTGGACAGAACACTGAAGCTTTCTTT.

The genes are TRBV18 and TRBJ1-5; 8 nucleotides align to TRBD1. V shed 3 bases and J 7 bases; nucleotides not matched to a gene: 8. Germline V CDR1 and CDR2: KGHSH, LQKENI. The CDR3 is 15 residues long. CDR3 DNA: TGTGCCAGCTCACCCGCCGGACAGGGTTTACAGCCCCAGCATTTT. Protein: CASSPAGQGLQPQHF.

Written as DNA, the CDR3 is TGTGCCAGCACCCTCAGGGGGGCGGCCACAGATACGCAGTATTTT. As protein: CASTLRGAATDTQYF. The chain has TRBV7-9 and TRBJ2-3; D possibly corresponds to TRBD1 (7 bases). CDR3 length equals 15 residues. In germline, CDR1 is SEHNR, CDR2 FQNEAQ (reference sequence). V was clipped by 7 bases and J by 2 bases, with 16 bases between them. Together with reference TRBV7-9 and TRBJ2-3, the CDR3 gives the full variable domain: DTGVSQNPRHKITKRGQNVTFRCDPISEHNRLYWYRQTLGQGPEFLTYFQNEAQLEKSRLLSDRFSAERPKGSFSTLEIQRTEQGDSAMYLCASTLRGAATDTQYFGPGTRLTVL.

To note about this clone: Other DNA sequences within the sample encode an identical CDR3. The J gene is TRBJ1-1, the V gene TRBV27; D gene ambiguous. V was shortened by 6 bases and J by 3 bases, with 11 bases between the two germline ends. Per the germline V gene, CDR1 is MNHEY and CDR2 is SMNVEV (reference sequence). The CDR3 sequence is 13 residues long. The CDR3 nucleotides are TGTGCCAGCAGCTCCGGAGGGTACACTGAAGCTTTCTTT. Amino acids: CASSSGGYTEAFF.

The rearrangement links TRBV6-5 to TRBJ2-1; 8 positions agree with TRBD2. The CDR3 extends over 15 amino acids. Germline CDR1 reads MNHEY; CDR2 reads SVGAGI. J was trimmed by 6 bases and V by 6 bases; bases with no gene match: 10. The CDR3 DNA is TGTGCCAGCAGCCGAAAGGGACTAGGGATCAATGAGCAGTTCTTC. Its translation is CASSRKGLGINEQFF.

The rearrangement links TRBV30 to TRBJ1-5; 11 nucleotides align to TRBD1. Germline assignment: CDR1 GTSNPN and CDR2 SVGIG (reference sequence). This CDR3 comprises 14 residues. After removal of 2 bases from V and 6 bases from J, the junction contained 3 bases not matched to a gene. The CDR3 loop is CAWSKGQGGQPQHF. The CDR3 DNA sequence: TGTGCCTGGAGTAAGGGACAGGGGGGTCAGCCCCAGCATTTT.

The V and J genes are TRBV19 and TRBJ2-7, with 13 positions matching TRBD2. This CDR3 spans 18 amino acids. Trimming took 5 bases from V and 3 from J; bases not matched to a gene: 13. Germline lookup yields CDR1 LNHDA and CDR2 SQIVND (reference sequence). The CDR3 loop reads CASSRRPTSGGSIYEQYF. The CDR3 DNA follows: TGTGCCAGTAGTCGGAGGCCGACTAGCGGGGGGTCCATCTACGAGCAGTACTTC.

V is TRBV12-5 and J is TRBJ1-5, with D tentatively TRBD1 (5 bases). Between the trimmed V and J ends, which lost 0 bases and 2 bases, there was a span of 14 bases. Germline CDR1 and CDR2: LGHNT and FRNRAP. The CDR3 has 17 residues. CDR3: CASGLVRGSEGNQPQHF. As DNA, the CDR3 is TGTGCTAGTGGTTTGGTACGGGGGTCAGAGGGCAATCAGCCCCAGCATTTT.

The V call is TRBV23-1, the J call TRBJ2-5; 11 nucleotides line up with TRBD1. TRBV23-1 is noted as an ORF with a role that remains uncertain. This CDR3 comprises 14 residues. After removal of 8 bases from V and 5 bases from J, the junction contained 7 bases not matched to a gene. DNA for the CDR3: TGCGCCAGCGGCGGACAGGGGGCGCGGGAGACCCAGTACTTC. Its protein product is CASGGQGARETQYF.

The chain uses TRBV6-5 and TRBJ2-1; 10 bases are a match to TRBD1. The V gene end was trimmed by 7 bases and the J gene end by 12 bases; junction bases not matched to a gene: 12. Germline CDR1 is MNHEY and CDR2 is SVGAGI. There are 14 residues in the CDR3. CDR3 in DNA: TGTGCCAGCACAAAGGGAGGGACAGGGGTTGTGCAGTTCTTC. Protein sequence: CASTKGGTGVVQFF.

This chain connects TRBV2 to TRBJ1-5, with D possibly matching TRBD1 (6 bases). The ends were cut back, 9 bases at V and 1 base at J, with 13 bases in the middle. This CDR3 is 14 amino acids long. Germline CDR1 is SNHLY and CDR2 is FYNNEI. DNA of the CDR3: TGTGCCAGTAAACAGGGTCACAGCAATCAGCCCCAGCATTTT. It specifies CASKQGHSNQPQHF.

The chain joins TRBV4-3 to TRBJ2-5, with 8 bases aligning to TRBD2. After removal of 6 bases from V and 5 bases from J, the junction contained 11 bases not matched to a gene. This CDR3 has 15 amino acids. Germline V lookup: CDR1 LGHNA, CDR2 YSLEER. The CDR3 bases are TGCGCCAGCAGTCCGAGCGGGGGCCCCGGGGAGACCCAGTACTTC. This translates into CASSPSGGPGETQYF.

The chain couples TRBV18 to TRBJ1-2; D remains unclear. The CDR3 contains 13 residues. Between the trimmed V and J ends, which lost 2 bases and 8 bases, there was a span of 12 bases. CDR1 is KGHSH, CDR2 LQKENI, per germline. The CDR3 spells CASSPGSQKGYTF. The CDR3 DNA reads TGTGCCAGCTCACCAGGGAGTCAGAAAGGCTACACCTTC.

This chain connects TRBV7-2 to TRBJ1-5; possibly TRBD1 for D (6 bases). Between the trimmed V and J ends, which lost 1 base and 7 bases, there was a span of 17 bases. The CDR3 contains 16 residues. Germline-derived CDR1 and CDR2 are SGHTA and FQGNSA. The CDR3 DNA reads TGTGCCAGCAGCTTAGAACAGGGCTCGATCGTCCAGCCCCAGCATTTT. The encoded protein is CASSLEQGSIVQPQHF.

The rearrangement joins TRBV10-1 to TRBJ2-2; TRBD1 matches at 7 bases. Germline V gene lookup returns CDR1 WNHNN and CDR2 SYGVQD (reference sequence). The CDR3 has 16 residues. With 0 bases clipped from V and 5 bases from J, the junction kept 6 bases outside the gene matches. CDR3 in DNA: TGCGCCAGCAGTGAGTCTAGACAGGGATTAACCGGGGAGCTGTTTTTT. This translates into CASSESRQGLTGELFF.

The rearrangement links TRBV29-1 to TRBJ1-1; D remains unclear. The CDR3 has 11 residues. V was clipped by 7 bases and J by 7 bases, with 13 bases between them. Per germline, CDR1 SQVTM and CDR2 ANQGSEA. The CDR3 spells CSGAGDGEAFF. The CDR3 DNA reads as TGCAGCGGAGCGGGTGACGGTGAAGCTTTCTTT. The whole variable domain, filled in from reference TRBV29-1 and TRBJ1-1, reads SAVISQKPSRDICQRGTSLTIQCQVDSQVTMMFWYRQQPGQSLTLIATANQGSEATYESGFVIDKFPISRPNLTFSTLTVSNMSPEDSSIYLCSGAGDGEAFFGQGTRLTVV.